The 24 T cell receptor beta chains reported below all come from one sample, sequenced in a study of identical twins. MiXCR, run by TCRdb on the 5' RACE reads, gives a single entry per CDR3 protein. This sample yields 450,000 to 650,000 distinct CDR3 sequences, of which nearly 10% are seen a single time; 2.5% to 3.5% belongs to the top ten. The sample was also linked to a second study, of yellow fever vaccine responses in identical twins.

The sample was PBMCs. All receptors come from a woman between 18 and 29 years old in good health.

In this sample, this clonotype turned up a few times. The V gene is TRBV6-6, the J gene TRBJ2-3; no clear D gene. The germline V gene encodes CDR1 MNHNY and CDR2 SVGAGI (reference sequence). Trimming left V 6 bases short and J 5 bases short, with 9 bases between. CDR3 length: 12 residues. The CDR3 nucleotides read TGTGCCAGCAGCTCAACGATAGATACGCAGTATTTT. This codes for CASSSTIDTQYF.

This clonotype has a handful of counts. CDR3 in amino acids: CASSLFAASYNEQFF. CDR3 DNA sequence: TGTGCCAGCAGTCTCTTTGCTGCCTCCTACAATGAGCAGTTCTTC. This chain connects TRBV6-2 or TRBV6-3 to TRBJ2-1; no firm D call. The CDR3 has 15 amino acids. Looked up from germline, CDR1 is MNHEY and CDR2 is SVGEGT. V was pared by 5 bases and J by 0 bases, with 11 bases between.

This clonotype was recorded many times. V is TRBV29-1 and J is TRBJ2-7; TRBD2 matches 9 bases. Looked up from germline, CDR1 is SQVTM and CDR2 is ANQGSEA. This CDR3 contains 17 residues. V trimming: 6 bases; J trimming: 2 bases; junction bases outside the gene matches: 17. The DNA for the CDR3 is TGCAGCGTAATTCTCCCCCCTTTAGCGGGAGTCCCCTACGAGCAGTACTTC. This gives the protein CSVILPPLAGVPYEQYF.

This sequence joins TRBV29-1 and TRBJ2-7; 7 bases align to TRBD2. This CDR3 has 15 residues. Germline values: CDR1 SQVTM, CDR2 ANQGSEA. V lost 5 bases and J lost 5; bases outside the gene matches: 15. The CDR3 region is CSVNPRGREYDEQYF. CDR3 DNA: TGCAGCGTTAATCCCCGCGGGCGGGAGTATGACGAGCAGTACTTC.

This clonotype was observed at least ten times. The rearrangement uses TRBV7-2 and TRBJ2-1; 14 nucleotides match TRBD2. This CDR3 has 16 amino acids. The ends lost 6 bases at V and 9 bases at J; junction bases unmatched: 10. Germline assignment: CDR1 SGHTA and CDR2 FQGNSA. In DNA form, the CDR3 reads TGTGCCAGCAGACGTATGACTAGCGGGAGGGCCGGTGAGCAGTTCTTC. Translating gives CASRRMTSGRAGEQFF.

This chain links TRBV28 with TRBJ2-2; perhaps TRBD2 as D (5 bases). This CDR3 comprises 17 residues. Germline V CDR1 and CDR2: MDHEN, SYDVKM. The V end was cut by 5 bases, the J end by 0 bases, with 16 bases between. The CDR3 sequence: CASSTDGVFANTGELFF. For the CDR3, the DNA is TGTGCCAGCAGTACGGACGGGGTATTCGCGAACACCGGGGAGCTGTTTTTT.

This clonotype appeared a few times. The chain recombines TRBV27 with TRBJ2-1; 8 positions agree with TRBD1. Unmatched junction bases numbered 17, after V lost 5 bases and J lost 8 bases. Germline CDR1 and CDR2: MNHEY and SMNVEV (reference sequence). This CDR3 contains 17 residues. CDR3 residues: CASSPLTDRGSLDEQFF. CDR3 bases: TGTGCCAGCAGTCCCTTAACCGACAGGGGATCCCTCGATGAGCAGTTCTTC.

This clonotype has only a few counts. The CDR3, as DNA: TGTGCCAGCAGCTTCGGGGAAGGATGGGGCACAGATACGCAGTATTTT. As protein: CASSFGEGWGTDTQYF. The V and J genes are TRBV7-3 and TRBJ2-3; weak D call: TRBD2 (5 bases). CDR1 is SGHTA, CDR2 FQGTGA, per germline. The CDR3 consists of 16 residues. V was clipped by 3 bases and J by 1 base, with 14 bases between them.

J is TRBJ2-5 and V is TRBV28; TRBD2 might be the D (6 bases). V lost 4 bases and J lost 1, with 13 bases in between. The V gene's germline CDR1 is MDHEN and CDR2 SYDVKM. The CDR3 covers 15 residues. CDR3 bases: TGTGCCAGCAGTTGGTCAGGGACTCTCCAAGAGACCCAGTACTTC. Amino acid sequence: CASSWSGTLQETQYF.

The chain is built from TRBV2 and TRBJ2-7; TRBD1 matches at 7 bases. Germline V gives CDR1 SNHLY, CDR2 FYNNEI. The CDR3 totals 15 residues. V dropped 11 bases and J dropped 4; count of bases not matched to a gene: 17. Here the CDR3 reads CALSEGDSRTYEQYF. Here the CDR3 DNA reads TGTGCCCTGTCCGAGGGGGACAGTAGAACATACGAGCAGTACTTC.

This clonotype was recorded a few times. The chain links TRBV27 to TRBJ1-2; D perhaps matches TRBD1 (5 bases). This CDR3 region has 15 residues. V was pared by 6 bases and J by 4 bases, with 18 bases between. The germline V gene encodes CDR1 MNHEY and CDR2 SMNVEV (reference sequence). Here the CDR3 reads CASSRQGETVYGYTF. Here the CDR3 DNA reads TGTGCCAGCAGCCGTCAGGGAGAAACCGTCTATGGCTACACCTTC.

The chain joins TRBV7-9 to TRBJ2-1; D is unclear. The germline CDR1 and CDR2 sequences are SEHNR and FQNEAQ (reference sequence). The V end was cut by 3 bases, the J end by 5 bases, with 8 bases between. This CDR3 is 13 amino acids long. CDR3 DNA: TGTGCCAGCAGCTTTAGAGATAACAATGAGCAGTTCTTC. Protein: CASSFRDNNEQFF.

This chain connects TRBV23-1 to TRBJ2-1; 12 bases map to TRBD2. Being an ORF, TRBV23-1 has a function that is uncertain. Trimming cost V 5 bases and J 6 bases; bases outside gene matches: 20. The CDR3 is 20 amino acids. CDR3 nucleotides: TGCGCCAGCAGTGGACCGGGACTCCAATCGACTAGCGGGGGACTCAATGAGCAGTTCTTC. Its protein product is CASSGPGLQSTSGGLNEQFF.

This clonotype was seen repeatedly, ten times or more. This chain connects TRBV12-3 or TRBV12-4 to TRBJ2-1; the D is unclear. The CDR3 is 11 amino acids. The V end lost 8 bases, the J end lost 7 bases, and 9 bases lay between the germline ends. Written as DNA, the CDR3 is TGTGCCAGCCGGTGGGCAAATGAGCAGTTCTTC. This codes for CASRWANEQFF.

The rearrangement links TRBV16 to TRBJ2-1; 9 nucleotides match TRBD2. Per germline, CDR1 KGHSY and CDR2 FQNENV. The V and J ends lost 1 base and 7 bases, in that order; junction bases with no gene match: 5. The CDR3 covers 15 residues. CDR3 loop: CASSQLEAGGNEQFF. The CDR3 bases are TGTGCCAGCAGCCAATTGGAAGCGGGAGGAAATGAGCAGTTCTTC. Filled out from reference TRBV16 and TRBJ2-1, the complete variable domain reads GEEVAQTPKHLVRGEGQKAKLYCAPIKGHSYVFWYQQVLKNEFKFLISFQNENVFDETGMPKERFSAKCLPNSPCSLEIQATKLEDSAVYFCASSQLEAGGNEQFFGPGTRLTVL.

V usage is TRBV27 and J usage is TRBJ2-7; 8 bases are a match to TRBD1. CDR3 size: 15 residues. Germline-derived CDR1 and CDR2 are MNHEY and SMNVEV (reference sequence). V was pared by 4 bases and J by 3 bases, with 8 bases of the junction left unmatched. CDR3 region: CASSSLQGGRYEQYF. The CDR3, as DNA: TGTGCCAGCAGTTCTCTACAGGGGGGCCGCTACGAGCAGTACTTC.

This chain connects TRBV4-2 to TRBJ2-7; TRBD2 might be the D (6 bases). This CDR3 is 16 amino acids long. The germline CDR1 and CDR2 sequences are LGHNA and YNFKEQ. Trimming left V 2 bases short and J 0 bases short, with 14 bases between. CDR3 bases: TGTGCCAGCAGCCAAAAGGGACGGGGGAGCTCCTACGAGCAGTACTTC. Residues: CASSQKGRGSSYEQYF.

This clonotype was detected ten times or more. The rearrangement uses TRBV29-1 and TRBJ2-6, with 10 bases fitting TRBD1. The ends lost 3 bases at V and 3 bases at J; junction bases unmatched: 8. CDR3 length: 17 amino acids. From germline, CDR1 is SQVTM and CDR2 ANQGSEA. DNA for the CDR3: TGCAGCGTTGATGGACGACAGGGGGCGGATGGGGCCAACGTCCTGACTTTC. This translates into CSVDGRQGADGANVLTF.

The V gene is TRBV2, the J gene TRBJ2-3, with 11 bases matching TRBD2. CDR1 and CDR2 from the germline V gene are SNHLY and FYNNEI. The CDR3 length is 17 residues. V shed 7 bases, J shed 2 bases, and the junction held 11 bases outside the gene matches. The CDR3 protein is CASIEILAGGHTDTQYF. CDR3 nucleotide sequence: TGTGCCAGCATTGAGATTCTAGCGGGGGGACACACAGATACGCAGTATTTT. The full variable domain, completed using reference TRBV2 and TRBJ2-3, is EPEVTQTPSHQVTQMGQEVILRCVPISNHLYFYWYRQILGQKVEFLVSFYNNEISEKSEIFDDQFSVERPDGSNFTLKIRSTKLEDSAMYFCASIEILAGGHTDTQYFGPGTRLTVL.

This clonotype was counted a few times. The J gene is TRBJ2-7, the V gene TRBV6-2 or TRBV6-3; 9 nucleotides line up with TRBD2. The trim removed 7 bases at V and 0 bases at J, leaving 13 bases unmatched. The germline CDR1 and CDR2 sequences are MNHEY and SVGEGT. The CDR3 totals 17 residues. This CDR3 reads CASNWTPGLANSYEQYF. DNA of the CDR3: TGTGCCAGCAATTGGACCCCGGGACTAGCAAACTCCTACGAGCAGTACTTC.

This clonotype has ten or more counts. V usage is TRBV14 and J usage is TRBJ2-2; 7 bases agree with TRBD2. CDR3 length: 15 amino acids. Per the germline V gene, CDR1 is SGHDN and CDR2 is FVKESK. V was pared by 2 bases and J by 6 bases, with 6 bases of the junction left unmatched. CDR3: CASSQKRGFPGELFF. In DNA form, the CDR3 reads TGTGCCAGCAGCCAAAAGCGGGGCTTCCCCGGGGAGCTGTTTTTT.

The sample holds many counts of this clonotype. CDR3 sequence reads: CASSGQGNNEQFF. CDR3 bases: TGTGCCAGCTCGGGACAGGGTAACAATGAGCAGTTCTTC. The chain is built from TRBV6-4 and TRBJ2-1, with 9 bases lining up with TRBD1. CDR1 and CDR2 (germline): MRHNA, SNTAGT. V trimming: 8 bases; J trimming: 5 bases; junction bases outside the gene matches: 4. The CDR3 covers 13 residues.

This chain uses TRBV19 with TRBJ1-1; no definite D call. The CDR3 runs 13 residues. V shed 3 bases and J shed 2 bases, with 7 bases lying between them. In germline, CDR1 is LNHDA, CDR2 SQIVND (reference sequence). CDR3: CASSITINTEAFF. Written as DNA, the CDR3 is TGTGCCAGTAGTATCACCATTAACACTGAAGCTTTCTTT.

This clonotype showed up just a few times. The chain has TRBV9 and TRBJ2-7, with D perhaps matching TRBD2 (7 bases). V lost 2 bases and J lost 2, with 11 bases in between. CDR1 and CDR2 (germline): SGDLS, YYNGEE. The CDR3 runs to 14 residues. CDR3 loop: CASSVEGGPYEQYF. DNA for the CDR3: TGTGCCAGCAGCGTTGAGGGGGGGCCCTACGAGCAGTACTTC.